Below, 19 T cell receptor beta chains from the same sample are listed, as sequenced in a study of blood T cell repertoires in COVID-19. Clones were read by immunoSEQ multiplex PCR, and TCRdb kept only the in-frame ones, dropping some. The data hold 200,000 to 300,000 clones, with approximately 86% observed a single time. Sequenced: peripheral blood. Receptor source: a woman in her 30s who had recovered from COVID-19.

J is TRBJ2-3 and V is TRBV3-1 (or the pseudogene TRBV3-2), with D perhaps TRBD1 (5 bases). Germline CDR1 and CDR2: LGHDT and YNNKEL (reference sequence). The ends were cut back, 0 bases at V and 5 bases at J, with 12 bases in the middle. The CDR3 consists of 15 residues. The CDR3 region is CASSQDPQGEDTQYF. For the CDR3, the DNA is TGTGCCAGCAGCCAAGACCCCCAGGGCGAAGATACGCAGTATTTT.

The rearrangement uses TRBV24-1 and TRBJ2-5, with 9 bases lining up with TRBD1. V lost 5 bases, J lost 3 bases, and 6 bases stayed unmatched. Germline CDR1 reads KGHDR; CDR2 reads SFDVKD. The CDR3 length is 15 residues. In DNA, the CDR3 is TGTGCCACCAGTGGGACGGGACAGGGAGAAGAGACCCAGTACTTC. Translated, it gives CATSGTGQGEETQYF.

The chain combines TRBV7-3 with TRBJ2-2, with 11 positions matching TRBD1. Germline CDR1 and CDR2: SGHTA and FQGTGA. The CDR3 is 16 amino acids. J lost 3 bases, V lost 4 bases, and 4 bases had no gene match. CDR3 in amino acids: CASSSRDRGDTGELFF. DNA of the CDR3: TGTGCCAGCAGCTCAAGGGACAGGGGGGACACCGGGGAGCTGTTTTTT.

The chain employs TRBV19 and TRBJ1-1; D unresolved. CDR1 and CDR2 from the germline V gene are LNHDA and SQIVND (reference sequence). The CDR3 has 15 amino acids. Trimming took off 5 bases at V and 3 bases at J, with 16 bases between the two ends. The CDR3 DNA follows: TGTGCCAGTAGTCCGCCGCCGGGGTGGGACACTGAAGCTTTCTTT. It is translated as CASSPPPGWDTEAFF. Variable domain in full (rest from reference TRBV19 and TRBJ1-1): DGGITQSPKYLFRKEGQNVTLSCEQNLNHDAMYWYRQDPGQGLRLIYYSQIVNDFQKGDIAEGYSVSREKKESFPLTVTSAQKNPTAFYLCASSPPPGWDTEAFFGQGTRLTVV.

CDR3 in amino acids: CASSAGTGDYGYTF. DNA for the CDR3: TGTGCCAGCAGCGCGGGGACAGGGGACTATGGCTACACCTTC. V gene TRBV7-9 combines with J gene TRBJ1-2, with 10 bases matching TRBD1. This CDR3 comprises 14 residues. After removal of 5 bases from V and 3 bases from J, the junction contained 3 bases not matched to a gene. CDR1 is SEHNR and CDR2 is FQNEAQ in the germline V gene (reference sequence).

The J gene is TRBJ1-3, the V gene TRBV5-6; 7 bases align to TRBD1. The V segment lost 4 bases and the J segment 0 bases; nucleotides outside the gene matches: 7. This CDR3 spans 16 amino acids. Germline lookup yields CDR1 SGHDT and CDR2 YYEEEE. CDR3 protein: CASSRTGDNSGNTIYF. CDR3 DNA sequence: TGTGCCAGCAGCCGTACAGGGGACAACTCTGGAAACACCATATATTTT.

The CDR3 DNA reads as TGTGCCTGCCGGAGAGGAAACACCATATATTTT. It is translated as CACRRGNTIYF. This sequence joins TRBV30 and TRBJ1-3, with D hard to call. V was shortened by 6 bases and J by 4 bases, with 7 bases between the two germline ends. Germline assignment: CDR1 GTSNPN and CDR2 SVGIG (reference sequence). This CDR3 is 11 amino acids long.

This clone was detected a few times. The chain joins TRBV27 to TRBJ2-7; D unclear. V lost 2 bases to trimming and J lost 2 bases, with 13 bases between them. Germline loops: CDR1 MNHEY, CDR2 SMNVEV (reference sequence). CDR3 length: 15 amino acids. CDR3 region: CASSLRWQATYEQYF. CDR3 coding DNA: TGTGCCAGCAGTTTACGGTGGCAGGCGACCTACGAGCAGTACTTC.

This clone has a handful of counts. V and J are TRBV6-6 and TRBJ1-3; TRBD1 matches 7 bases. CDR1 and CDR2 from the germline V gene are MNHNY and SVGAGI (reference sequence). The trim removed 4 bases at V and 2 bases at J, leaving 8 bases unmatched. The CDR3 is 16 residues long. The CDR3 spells CASSSGQIFTGNTIYF. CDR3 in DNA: TGTGCCAGCAGTTCGGGACAGATATTCACTGGAAACACCATATATTTT.

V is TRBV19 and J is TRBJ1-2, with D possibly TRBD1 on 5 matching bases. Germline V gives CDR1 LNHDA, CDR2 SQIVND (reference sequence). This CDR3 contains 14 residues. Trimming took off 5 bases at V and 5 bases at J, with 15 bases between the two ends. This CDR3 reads CASSPWDRGYGYTF. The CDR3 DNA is TGTGCCAGTAGTCCGTGGGATCGGGGGTATGGCTACACCTTC.

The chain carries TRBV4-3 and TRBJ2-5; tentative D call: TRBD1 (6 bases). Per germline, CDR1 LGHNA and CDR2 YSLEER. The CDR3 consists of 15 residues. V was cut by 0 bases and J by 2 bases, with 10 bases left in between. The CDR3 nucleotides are TGCGCCAGCAGCCAAGAGGGGGCTCGGCAAGAGACCCAGTACTTC. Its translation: CASSQEGARQETQYF.

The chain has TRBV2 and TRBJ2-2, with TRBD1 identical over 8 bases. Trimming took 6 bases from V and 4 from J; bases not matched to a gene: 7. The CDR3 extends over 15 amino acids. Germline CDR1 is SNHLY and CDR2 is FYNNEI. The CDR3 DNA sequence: TGTGCCAGCAGAGCACAGGGGGTGGGCACCGGGGAGCTGTTTTTT. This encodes CASRAQGVGTGELFF.

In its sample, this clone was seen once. CDR3 nucleotides: TGTGCTAGTGGTACAGGGGGCGCAAGTGAAAAACTGTTTTTT. It codes for CASGTGGASEKLFF. The rearrangement joins TRBV12-5 to TRBJ1-4, with 9 positions matching TRBD1. The CDR3 spans 14 residues. CDR1 and CDR2 from the germline V gene are LGHNT and FRNRAP. After removal of 5 bases from V and 7 bases from J, the junction contained 5 bases not matched to a gene.

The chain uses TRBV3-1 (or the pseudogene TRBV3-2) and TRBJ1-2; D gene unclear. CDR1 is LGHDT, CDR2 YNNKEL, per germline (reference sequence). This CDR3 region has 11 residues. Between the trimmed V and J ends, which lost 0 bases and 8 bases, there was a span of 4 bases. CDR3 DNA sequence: TGTGCCAGCAGCCAAGAGGGCGGCTACACCTTC. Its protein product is CASSQEGGYTF.

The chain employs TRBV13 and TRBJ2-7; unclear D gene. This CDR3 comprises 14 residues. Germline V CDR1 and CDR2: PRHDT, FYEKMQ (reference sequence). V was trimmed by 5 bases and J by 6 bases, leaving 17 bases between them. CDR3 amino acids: CASSPRGGLGEQYF. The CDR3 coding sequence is TGTGCCAGCAGCCCTAGAGGCGGTTTAGGCGAGCAGTACTTC.

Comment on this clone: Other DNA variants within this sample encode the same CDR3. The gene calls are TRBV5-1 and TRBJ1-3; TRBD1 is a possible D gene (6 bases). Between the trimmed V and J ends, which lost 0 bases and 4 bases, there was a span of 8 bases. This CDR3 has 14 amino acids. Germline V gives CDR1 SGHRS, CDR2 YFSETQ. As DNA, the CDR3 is TGCGCCAGCAGCTTGGGGACAGAGGGAAACACCATATATTTT. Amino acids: CASSLGTEGNTIYF.

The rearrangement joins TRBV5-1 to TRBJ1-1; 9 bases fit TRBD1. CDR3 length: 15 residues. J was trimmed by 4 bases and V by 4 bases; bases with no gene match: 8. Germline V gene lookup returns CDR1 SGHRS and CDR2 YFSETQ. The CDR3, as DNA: TGCGCCAGCAGCATAACCGGGACAGGGTCCACTGAAGCTTTCTTT. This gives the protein CASSITGTGSTEAFF.

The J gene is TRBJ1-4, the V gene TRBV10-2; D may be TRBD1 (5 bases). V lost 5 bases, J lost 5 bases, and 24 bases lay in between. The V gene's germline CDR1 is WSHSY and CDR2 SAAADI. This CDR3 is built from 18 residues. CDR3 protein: CASSRSGLRTGLNEKLFF. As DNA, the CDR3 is TGCGCCAGCAGTAGGTCCGGACTACGAACGGGGCTGAATGAAAAACTGTTTTTT.

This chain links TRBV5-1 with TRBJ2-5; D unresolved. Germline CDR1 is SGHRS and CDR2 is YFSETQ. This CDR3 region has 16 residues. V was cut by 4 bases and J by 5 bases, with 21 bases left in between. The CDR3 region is CASSRVEQLSQETQYF. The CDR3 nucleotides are TGCGCCAGCAGCCGCGTGGAGCAGTTGTCTCAGGAGACCCAGTACTTC.